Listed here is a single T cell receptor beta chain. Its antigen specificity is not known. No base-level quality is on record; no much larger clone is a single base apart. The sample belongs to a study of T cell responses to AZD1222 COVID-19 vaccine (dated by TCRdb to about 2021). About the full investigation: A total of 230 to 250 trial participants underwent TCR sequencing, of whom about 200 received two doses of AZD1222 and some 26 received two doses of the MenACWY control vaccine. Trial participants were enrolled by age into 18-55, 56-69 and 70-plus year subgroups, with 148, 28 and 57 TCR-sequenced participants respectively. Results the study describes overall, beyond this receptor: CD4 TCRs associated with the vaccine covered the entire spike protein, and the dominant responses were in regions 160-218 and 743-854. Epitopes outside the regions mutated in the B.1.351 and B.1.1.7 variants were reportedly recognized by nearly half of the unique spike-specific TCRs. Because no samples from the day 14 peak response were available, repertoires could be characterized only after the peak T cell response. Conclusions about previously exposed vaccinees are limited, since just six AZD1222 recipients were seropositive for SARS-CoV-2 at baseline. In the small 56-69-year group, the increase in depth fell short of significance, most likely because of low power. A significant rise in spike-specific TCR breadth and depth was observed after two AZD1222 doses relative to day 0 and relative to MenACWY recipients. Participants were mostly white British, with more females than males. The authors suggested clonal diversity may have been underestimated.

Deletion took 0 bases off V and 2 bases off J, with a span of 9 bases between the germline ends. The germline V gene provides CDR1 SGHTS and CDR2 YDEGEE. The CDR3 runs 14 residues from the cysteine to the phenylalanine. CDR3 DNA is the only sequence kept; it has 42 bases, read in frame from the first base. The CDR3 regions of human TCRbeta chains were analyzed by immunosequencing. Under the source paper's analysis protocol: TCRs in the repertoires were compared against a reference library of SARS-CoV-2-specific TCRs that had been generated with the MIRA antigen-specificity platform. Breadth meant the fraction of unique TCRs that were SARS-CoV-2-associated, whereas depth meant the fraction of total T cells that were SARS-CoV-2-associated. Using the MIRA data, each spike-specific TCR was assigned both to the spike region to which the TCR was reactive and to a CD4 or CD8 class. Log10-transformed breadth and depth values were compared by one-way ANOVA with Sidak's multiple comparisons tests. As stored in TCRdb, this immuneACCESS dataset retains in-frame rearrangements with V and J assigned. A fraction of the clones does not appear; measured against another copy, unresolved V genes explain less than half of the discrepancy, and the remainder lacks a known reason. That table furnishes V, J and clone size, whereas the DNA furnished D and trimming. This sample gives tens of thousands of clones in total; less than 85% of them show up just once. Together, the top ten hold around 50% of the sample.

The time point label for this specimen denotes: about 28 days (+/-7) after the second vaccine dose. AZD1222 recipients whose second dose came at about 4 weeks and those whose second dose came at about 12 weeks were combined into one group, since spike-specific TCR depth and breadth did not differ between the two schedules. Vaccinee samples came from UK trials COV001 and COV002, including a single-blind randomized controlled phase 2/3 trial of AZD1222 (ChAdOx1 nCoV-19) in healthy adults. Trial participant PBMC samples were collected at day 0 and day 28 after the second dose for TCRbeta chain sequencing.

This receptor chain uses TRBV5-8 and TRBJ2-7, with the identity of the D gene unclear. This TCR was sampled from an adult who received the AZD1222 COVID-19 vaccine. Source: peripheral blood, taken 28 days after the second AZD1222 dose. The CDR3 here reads CASSLVGEPYEQYF. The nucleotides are TGTGCCAGCAGCTTGGTGGGTGAACCCTACGAGCAGTACTTC.